Presented here are 24 T cell receptor beta chains from one specimen sequenced in a study of lymphopenia after photon versus proton radiotherapy. Here immunoSEQ multiplex PCR was the method, and the copy in TCRdb shows in-frame clones only, minus some. The sample shows 53,000 or so clones, about 83% of them seen only once. The sequenced sample was peripheral blood, obtained from a patient treated with photon-based radiotherapy. These receptors were obtained from a man aged 45-65 years with gastric cancer.

The chain combines TRBV7-2 with TRBJ2-3; TRBD2 matches at 14 bases. Germline CDR1 reads SGHTA; CDR2 reads FQGNSA. The CDR3 length is 17 residues. The V segment lost 4 bases and the J segment 4 bases; nucleotides outside the gene matches: 7. CDR3 in amino acids: CASSSGLAGAMADTQYF. Here the CDR3 DNA reads TGTGCCAGCAGCTCGGGACTAGCGGGAGCCATGGCAGATACGCAGTATTTT.

This clone was detected once. This rearrangement joins TRBV10-3 to TRBJ2-1; no clear D. The V end lost 2 bases, the J end lost 5 bases, and 7 bases lay between the germline ends. CDR3 length equals 13 residues. CDR1 is ENHRY, CDR2 SYGVKD, per germline. In nucleotides, the CDR3 is TGTGCCATCAGTGAGGCTAGAGACAATGAGCAGTTCTTC. Amino acids: CAISEARDNEQFF.

V is TRBV2 and J is TRBJ2-7; 9 bases agree with TRBD2. The CDR3 has 14 amino acids. V shed 6 bases and J 4 bases; nucleotides not matched to a gene: 7. The germline gives CDR1 SNHLY, CDR2 FYNNEI. CDR3 sequence reads: CASRELAGAYEQYF. DNA for the CDR3: TGTGCCAGCAGGGAACTAGCGGGTGCTTACGAGCAGTACTTC.

This sequence joins TRBV28 and TRBJ2-4; D perhaps matches TRBD2 (7 bases). Trimming cost V 10 bases and J 3 bases, with 28 bases left between them. Per the germline V gene, CDR1 is MDHEN and CDR2 is SYDVKM. This CDR3 has 18 residues. CDR3 bases: TGTGCCACCGGTGAAGGGCTTTGGGGGGGCGAAGACAAAAACATTCAGTACTTC. It yields the protein CATGEGLWGGEDKNIQYF.

This chain joins TRBV18 and TRBJ2-2; D may match TRBD1 or TRBD2 (6 bases each). CDR1 and CDR2 from the germline V gene are KGHSH and LQKENI. The CDR3 length is 18 residues. Trimming took 2 bases from V and 5 from J, leaving 21 bases between them. The CDR3 nucleotides are TGTGCCAGCTCACCATCAACGGGGGCGGTCCTGGGGACCGGGGAGCTGTTTTTT. The encoded protein is CASSPSTGAVLGTGELFF.

DNA for the CDR3: TGTGCCAGTAGTAAGTGGGGCTACTCTGGAAACACCATATATTTT. Translating gives CASSKWGYSGNTIYF. The chain uses TRBV19 and TRBJ1-3; D is possibly TRBD1 (5 bases). Trimming shortened V by 4 bases and J by 0 bases, and 10 bases separated the two germline ends. This CDR3 is 15 amino acids long. Germline loops: CDR1 LNHDA, CDR2 SQIVND (reference sequence).

The V call is TRBV7-9, the J call TRBJ2-1; possible D gene TRBD2, 5 bases. CDR3 length equals 17 residues. Trimming took 1 base from V and 4 from J, leaving 17 bases between them. The germline CDR1 and CDR2 sequences are SEHNR and FQNEAQ (reference sequence). CDR3 loop: CASSLGAFGKVYNEQFF. The CDR3 DNA is TGTGCCAGCAGCTTAGGAGCTTTCGGGAAAGTATACAATGAGCAGTTCTTC.

A word on this clone: The junction shows a germline mismatch at one end, possibly a read error. The same CDR3 can be traced to other DNA sequences in this sample. This sequence joins TRBV4-2 and TRBJ2-2; D may match TRBD1 or TRBD2 (5 bases each). From germline, CDR1 is LGHNA and CDR2 YNFKEQ. The CDR3 totals 17 residues. The CDR3 reads CASSQDQGDIDTGELFF. The CDR3, as DNA: TGTGCCAGCAGTCAAGATCAGGGAGACATAGACACCGGGGAGCTGTTTTTT.

The rearrangement links TRBV29-1 to TRBJ2-3; no clear D gene. Trimming pared 4 bases from V and 0 bases from J, leaving 11 bases between. The length of the CDR3 is 14 residues. Germline V gene data show CDR1 as SQVTM and CDR2 as ANQGSEA. The CDR3 bases are TGCAGCGTTGCTGGCGCATCTAGCACAGATACGCAGTATTTT. Protein product: CSVAGASSTDTQYF.

This chain's CDR3 is CASSPSWPSSVLSYEQYF. CDR3 sequence (DNA): TGTGCCAGCAGCCCCTCATGGCCCTCTAGCGTCTTGTCCTACGAGCAGTACTTC. The gene calls are TRBV9 and TRBJ2-7; possibly TRBD2 for D (6 bases). CDR3 length: 18 amino acids. CDR1 and CDR2 (germline): SGDLS, YYNGEE. V gave up 4 bases and J gave up 1 base, with 24 bases separating them.

CDR3 sequence: CASSLLAGLYNEQFF. The CDR3, as DNA: TGTGCCAGCAGCTTATTAGCGGGGCTCTACAATGAGCAGTTCTTC. The genes are TRBV7-2 and TRBJ2-1; 8 bases are shared with TRBD2. CDR3 length equals 15 residues. Looked up from germline, CDR1 is SGHTA and CDR2 is FQGNSA. Trimming cost V 2 bases and J 3 bases; bases outside gene matches: 3.

This clone was found a few times. The chain carries TRBV7-9 and TRBJ2-1, with 8 bases identical to TRBD2. Germline loops: CDR1 SEHNR, CDR2 FQNEAQ (reference sequence). Trimming cost V 2 bases and J 9 bases; bases outside gene matches: 15. This CDR3 has 17 amino acids. CDR3 nucleotide sequence: TGTGCCAGCAGCTTAAGGAGTAGCGGGACCAGGAAGGGTGAGCAGTTCTTC. This translates into CASSLRSSGTRKGEQFF.

V usage is TRBV4-2 and J usage is TRBJ2-2; D unclear. From germline, CDR1 is LGHNA and CDR2 YNFKEQ. The V end lost 0 bases, the J end lost 1 base, and 9 bases lay between the germline ends. This CDR3 contains 16 residues. CDR3 region: CASSQDAAENTGELFF. DNA for the CDR3: TGTGCCAGCAGCCAAGATGCGGCAGAGAACACCGGGGAGCTGTTTTTT.

The gene calls are TRBV27 and TRBJ1-1; D is uncertain. Trimming removed 6 bases at V and 2 bases at J, with 16 bases between. Germline V gene lookup returns CDR1 MNHEY and CDR2 SMNVEV (reference sequence). The CDR3 is 15 residues long. The CDR3 region has the DNA TGTGCCAGCAGGGGTATAAGAATAGGAAACACTGAAGCTTTCTTT. It is translated as CASRGIRIGNTEAFF.

The chain combines TRBV2 with TRBJ2-3, with D perhaps being TRBD1 or TRBD2 (5 bases each). V was shortened by 10 bases and J by 0 bases, with 17 bases between the two germline ends. CDR1 and CDR2 from the germline V gene are SNHLY and FYNNEI. This CDR3 comprises 15 residues. CDR3 sequence (DNA): TGTGCCACCCCGTCCGGGACGCCAAGCACAGATACGCAGTATTTT. Protein product: CATPSGTPSTDTQYF.

V usage is TRBV12-5 and J usage is TRBJ1-5; 8 nucleotides agree with TRBD1. The CDR3 sequence is 17 residues long. The V gene end was trimmed by 6 bases and the J gene end by 0 bases; junction bases not matched to a gene: 10. The germline V gene encodes CDR1 LGHNT and CDR2 FRNRAP. The CDR3 bases are TGTGCTAGTGGATCCGACAGGGGCGGGTATAGCAATCAGCCCCAGCATTTT. It yields the protein CASGSDRGGYSNQPQHF.

The chain recombines TRBV6-5 with TRBJ1-1; D is ambiguous. The V and J ends lost 2 bases and 1 base respectively, with 5 bases between them. The CDR3 runs 13 residues. Per germline, CDR1 MNHEY and CDR2 SVGAGI. CDR3 sequence (DNA): TGTGCCAGCAGTTACCAGGAGAACACTGAAGCTTTCTTT. This sequence encodes CASSYQENTEAFF.

V and J are TRBV6-1 and TRBJ1-4, with D possibly TRBD1 on 6 matching bases. V gave up 6 bases and J gave up 5 bases, with 10 bases separating them. The CDR3 loop spans 13 amino acids. The germline CDR1 and CDR2 sequences are MNHNS and SASEGT. DNA of the CDR3: TGTGCCAGCAGCGGGACACGCAATGAAAAACTGTTTTTT. This translates into CASSGTRNEKLFF.

V is TRBV18 and J is TRBJ1-1; maybe TRBD1 (6 bases). V lost 3 bases, J lost 1 base, and 12 bases lay in between. Germline-derived CDR1 and CDR2 are KGHSH and LQKENI. The CDR3 sequence is 15 residues long. CDR3 sequence (DNA): TGTGCCAGCTCACCCTTAGGGGGGGCGAACACTGAAGCTTTCTTT. This gives the protein CASSPLGGANTEAFF.

The CDR3 DNA is TGTGCCAGCAGCCCGGGAGCGGGGAGGGAGCAGTACTTC. As protein: CASSPGAGREQYF. The chain has TRBV7-5 and TRBJ2-7; the DNA was not used to check the table's D call, TRBD2. TRBV7-5 is labeled a pseudogene. CDR3 length equals 13 residues.

The J gene is TRBJ2-3, the V gene TRBV5-1; TRBD2 matches at 11 bases. The CDR3 is 16 amino acids. V lost 0 bases to trimming and J lost 8 bases; unmatched junction nucleotides: 8. Germline CDR1 is SGHRS and CDR2 is YFSETQ. This chain's CDR3 is CASSLGPSGRSLTQYF. For the CDR3, the DNA is TGCGCCAGCAGCTTGGGGCCTAGCGGGAGGTCCCTTACGCAGTATTTT.

The chain uses TRBV30 and TRBJ1-6; 9 bases match TRBD1. CDR1 and CDR2 (germline): GTSNPN, SVGIG (reference sequence). V shed 3 bases, J shed 7 bases, and the junction held 7 bases outside the gene matches. The CDR3 runs to 15 residues. CDR3: CAWRGQGTGNSPLHF. As DNA, the CDR3 is TGTGCCTGGAGAGGCCAAGGGACAGGGAATTCACCCCTCCACTTT. The variable domain in full, completed from reference TRBV30 and TRBJ1-6, reads SQTIHQWPATLVQPVGSPLSLECTVEGTSNPNLYWYRQAAGRGLQLLFYSVGIGQISSEVPQNLSASRPQDRQFILSSKKLLLSDSGFYLCAWRGQGTGNSPLHFGNGTRLTVT.

This chain connects TRBV28 to TRBJ2-3; possibly TRBD2 for D (5 bases). CDR1 is MDHEN and CDR2 is SYDVKM in the germline V gene. The CDR3 length is 16 residues. The V end was cut by 6 bases, the J end by 5 bases, with 21 bases between. CDR3 in amino acids: CASRLAGLLREDTQYF. The CDR3 DNA reads as TGTGCCAGCAGACTCGCCGGACTCTTAAGGGAAGATACGCAGTATTTT.

The V and J genes are TRBV7-9 and TRBJ2-7; TRBD1 matches 7 bases. This CDR3 comprises 14 residues. With V trimmed by 2 bases and J by 1 base, 2 bases remained unmatched. The germline V gene encodes CDR1 SEHNR and CDR2 FQNEAQ (reference sequence). This chain's CDR3 is CASSLKGASYEQYF. CDR3 bases: TGTGCCAGCAGCTTAAAGGGGGCTTCCTACGAGCAGTACTTC.